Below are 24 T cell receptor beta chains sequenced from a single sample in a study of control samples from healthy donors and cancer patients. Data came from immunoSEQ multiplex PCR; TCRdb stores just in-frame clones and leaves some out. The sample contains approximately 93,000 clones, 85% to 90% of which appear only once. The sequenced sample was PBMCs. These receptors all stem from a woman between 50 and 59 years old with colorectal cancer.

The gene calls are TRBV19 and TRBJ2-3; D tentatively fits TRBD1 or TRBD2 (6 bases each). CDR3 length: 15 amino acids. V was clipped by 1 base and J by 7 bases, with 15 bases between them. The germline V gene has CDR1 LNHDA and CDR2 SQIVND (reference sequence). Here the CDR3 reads CASSIATGGGYTQYF. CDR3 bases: TGTGCCAGTAGTATAGCAACAGGAGGGGGATATACGCAGTATTTT.

CDR3 region: CASSLGDRDEAFF. In DNA, the CDR3 is TGCGCCAGCAGCTTGGGGGACAGGGATGAAGCTTTCTTT. This chain uses TRBV5-1 with TRBJ1-1; 9 bases map to TRBD1. Germline CDR1 and CDR2: SGHRS and YFSETQ. Trimming at V came to 0 bases and at J to 7 bases, leaving 1 base not matched to a gene. There are 13 residues in the CDR3.

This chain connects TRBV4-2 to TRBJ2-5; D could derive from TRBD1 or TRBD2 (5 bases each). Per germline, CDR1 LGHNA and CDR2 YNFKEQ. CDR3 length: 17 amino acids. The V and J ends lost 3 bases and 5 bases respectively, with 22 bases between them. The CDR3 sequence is CASSHPPRGKGTETQYF. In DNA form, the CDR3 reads TGTGCCAGCAGCCACCCCCCGAGGGGAAAGGGGACGGAGACCCAGTACTTC.

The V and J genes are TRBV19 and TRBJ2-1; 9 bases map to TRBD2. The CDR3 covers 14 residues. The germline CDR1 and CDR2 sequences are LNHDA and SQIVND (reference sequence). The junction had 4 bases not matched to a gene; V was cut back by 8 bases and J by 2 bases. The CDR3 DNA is TGTGCCAGTCGCCTAGCGGGGACCTACAATGAGCAGTTCTTC. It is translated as CASRLAGTYNEQFF.

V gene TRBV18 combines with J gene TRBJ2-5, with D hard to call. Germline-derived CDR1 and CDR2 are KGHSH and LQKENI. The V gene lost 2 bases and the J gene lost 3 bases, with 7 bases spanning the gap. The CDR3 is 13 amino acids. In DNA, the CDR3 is TGTGCCAGCTCACCATCGCTAGAAGAGACCCAGTACTTC. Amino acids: CASSPSLEETQYF.

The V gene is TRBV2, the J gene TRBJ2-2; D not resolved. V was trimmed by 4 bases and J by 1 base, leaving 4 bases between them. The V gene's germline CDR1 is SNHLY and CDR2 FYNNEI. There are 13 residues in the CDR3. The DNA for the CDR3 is TGTGCCAGCAGTGTCCAGAACACCGGGGAGCTGTTTTTT. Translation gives CASSVQNTGELFF.

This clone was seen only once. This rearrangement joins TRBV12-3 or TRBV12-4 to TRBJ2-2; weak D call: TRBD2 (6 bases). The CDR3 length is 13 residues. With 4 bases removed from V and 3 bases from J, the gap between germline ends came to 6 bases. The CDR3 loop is CASSWGDTGELFF. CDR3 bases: TGTGCCAGCAGTTGGGGGGACACCGGGGAGCTGTTTTTT.

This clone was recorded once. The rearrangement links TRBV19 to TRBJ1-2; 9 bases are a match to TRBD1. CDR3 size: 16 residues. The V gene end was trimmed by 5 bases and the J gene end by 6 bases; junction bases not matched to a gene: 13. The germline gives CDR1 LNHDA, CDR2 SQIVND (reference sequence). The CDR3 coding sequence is TGTGCCAGTAGTCGAACCCGGGACAGGGCATATCATGGCTACACCTTC. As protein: CASSRTRDRAYHGYTF.

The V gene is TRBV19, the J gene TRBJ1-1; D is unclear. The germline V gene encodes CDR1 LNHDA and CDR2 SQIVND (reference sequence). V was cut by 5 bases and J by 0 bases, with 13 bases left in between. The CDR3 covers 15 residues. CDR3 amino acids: CASSPEMSVNTEAFF. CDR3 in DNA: TGTGCCAGTAGTCCTGAGATGTCGGTGAACACTGAAGCTTTCTTT. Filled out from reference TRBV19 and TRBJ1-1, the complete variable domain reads DGGITQSPKYLFRKEGQNVTLSCEQNLNHDAMYWYRQDPGQGLRLIYYSQIVNDFQKGDIAEGYSVSREKKESFPLTVTSAQKNPTAFYLCASSPEMSVNTEAFFGQGTRLTVV.

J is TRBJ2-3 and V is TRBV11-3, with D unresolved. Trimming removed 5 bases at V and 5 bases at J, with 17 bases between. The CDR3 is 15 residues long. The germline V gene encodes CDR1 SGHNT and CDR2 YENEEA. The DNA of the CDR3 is TGTGCCAGCAGCCCCGGTGATGAAAGTGGAGATACGCAGTATTTT. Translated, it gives CASSPGDESGDTQYF.

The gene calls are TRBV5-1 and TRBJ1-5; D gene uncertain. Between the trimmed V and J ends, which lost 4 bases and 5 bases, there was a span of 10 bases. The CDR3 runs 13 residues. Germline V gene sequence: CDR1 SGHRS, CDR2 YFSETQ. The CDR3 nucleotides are TGCGCCAGCAGCACAACCTCGGATCAGCCCCAGCATTTT. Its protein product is CASSTTSDQPQHF.

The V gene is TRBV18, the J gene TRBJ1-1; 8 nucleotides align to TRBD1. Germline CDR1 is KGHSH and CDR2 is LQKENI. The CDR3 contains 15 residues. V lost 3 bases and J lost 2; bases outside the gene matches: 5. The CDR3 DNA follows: TGTGCCAGCTCACCTACGACAGGGGCAAACACTGAAGCTTTCTTT. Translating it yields CASSPTTGANTEAFF.

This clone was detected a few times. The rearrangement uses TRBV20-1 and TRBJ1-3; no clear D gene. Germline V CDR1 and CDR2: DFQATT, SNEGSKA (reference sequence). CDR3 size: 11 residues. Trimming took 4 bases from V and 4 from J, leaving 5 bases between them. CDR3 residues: CSATPGNTIYF. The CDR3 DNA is TGCAGTGCTACCCCCGGAAACACCATATATTTT.

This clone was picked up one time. This chain's CDR3 is CASSSTGANVLTF. DNA for the CDR3: TGTGCCAGCAGCAGTACTGGGGCCAACGTCCTGACTTTC. The chain joins TRBV9 to TRBJ2-6, with unresolved D. Germline loops: CDR1 SGDLS, CDR2 YYNGEE. With 4 bases removed from V and 2 bases from J, the gap between germline ends came to 4 bases. There are 13 residues in the CDR3. Full variable domain (rest looked up from reference TRBV9 and TRBJ2-6): DSGVTQTPKHLITATGQRVTLRCSPRSGDLSVYWYQQSLDQGLQFLIQYYNGEERAKGNILERFSAQQFPDLHSELNLSSLELGDSALYFCASSSTGANVLTFGAGSRLTVL.

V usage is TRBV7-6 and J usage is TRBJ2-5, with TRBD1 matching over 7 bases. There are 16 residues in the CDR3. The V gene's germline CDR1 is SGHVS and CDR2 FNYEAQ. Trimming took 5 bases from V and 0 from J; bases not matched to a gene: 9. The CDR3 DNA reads TGTGCCAGCAGCCAAACAGGGGTGGCGGACCAAGAGACCCAGTACTTC. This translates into CASSQTGVADQETQYF.

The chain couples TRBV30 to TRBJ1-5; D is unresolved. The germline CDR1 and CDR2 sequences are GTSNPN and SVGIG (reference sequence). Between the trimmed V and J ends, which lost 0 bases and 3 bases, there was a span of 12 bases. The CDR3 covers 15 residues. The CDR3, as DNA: TGTGCCTGGAGTGTATCCTCCTCCTTCAATCAGCCCCAGCATTTT. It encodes CAWSVSSSFNQPQHF.

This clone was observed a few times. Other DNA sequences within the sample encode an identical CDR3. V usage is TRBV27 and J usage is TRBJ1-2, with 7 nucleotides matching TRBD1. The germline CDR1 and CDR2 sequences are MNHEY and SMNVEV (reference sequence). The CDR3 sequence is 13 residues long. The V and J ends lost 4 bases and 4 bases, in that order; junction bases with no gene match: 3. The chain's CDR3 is CASSSTGIYGYTF. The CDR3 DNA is TGTGCCAGCAGTTCGACAGGGATCTATGGCTACACCTTC.

CDR3 DNA sequence: TGTGCCAGTACAAAAGGGGGTCGGTGTTTCTTT. It translates to CASTKGGRCFF. The V gene is TRBV19, the J gene TRBJ1-1; D may be TRBD1 (6 bases). CDR1 and CDR2 from the germline V gene are LNHDA and SQIVND (reference sequence). The CDR3 is made up of 11 amino acids. V was cut by 7 bases and J by 13 bases, with 16 bases left in between. Full variable domain (remainder filled in from reference TRBV19 and TRBJ1-1): DGGITQSPKYLFRKEGQNVTLSCEQNLNHDAMYWYRQDPGQGLRLIYYSQIVNDFQKGDIAEGYSVSREKKESFPLTVTSAQKNPTAFYLCASTKGGRCFFGQGTRLTVV.

In DNA form, the CDR3 reads TGCGCCAGCAGCCAAGGATCGGCGGAGTACACAGATACGCAGTATTTT. It encodes CASSQGSAEYTDTQYF. This rearrangement joins TRBV4-3 to TRBJ2-3; D gene uncertain. The germline V and J ends were trimmed by 1 base and 2 bases, with 13 bases remaining between them. The CDR3 has 16 residues. CDR1 is LGHNA and CDR2 is YSLEER in the germline V gene.

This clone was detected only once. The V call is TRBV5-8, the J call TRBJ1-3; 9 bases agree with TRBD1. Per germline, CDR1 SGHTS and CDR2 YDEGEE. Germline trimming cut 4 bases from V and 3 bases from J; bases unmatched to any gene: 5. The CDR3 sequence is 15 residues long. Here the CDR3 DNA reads TGTGCCAGCAGCATAGGACAGGGGAATGGAAACACCATATATTTT. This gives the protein CASSIGQGNGNTIYF. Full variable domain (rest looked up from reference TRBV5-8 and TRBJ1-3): EAGVTQSPTHLIKTRGQQATLRCSPISGHTSVYWYQQALGLGLQFLLWYDEGEERNRGNFPPRFSGRQFPNYSSELNVNALELEDSALYLCASSIGQGNGNTIYFGEGSWLTVV.

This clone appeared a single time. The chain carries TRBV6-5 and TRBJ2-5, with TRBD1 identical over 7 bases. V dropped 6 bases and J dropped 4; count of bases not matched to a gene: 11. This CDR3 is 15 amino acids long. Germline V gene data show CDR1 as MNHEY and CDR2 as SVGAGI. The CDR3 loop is CASSAIGQAAETQYF. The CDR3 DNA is TGTGCCAGCAGCGCAATTGGACAGGCCGCAGAGACCCAGTACTTC.

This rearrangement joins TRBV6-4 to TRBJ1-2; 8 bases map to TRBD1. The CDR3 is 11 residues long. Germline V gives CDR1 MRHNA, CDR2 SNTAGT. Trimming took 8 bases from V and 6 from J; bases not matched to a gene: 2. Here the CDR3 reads CASSQGDGYTF. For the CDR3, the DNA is TGTGCCAGCTCACAGGGGGATGGCTACACCTTC.

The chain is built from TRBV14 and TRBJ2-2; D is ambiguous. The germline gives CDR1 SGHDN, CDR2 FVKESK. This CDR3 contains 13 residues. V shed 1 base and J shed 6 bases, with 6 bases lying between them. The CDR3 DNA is TGTGCCAGCAGCCAAGCCCTCCCCGGGGAGCTGTTTTTT. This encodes CASSQALPGELFF.

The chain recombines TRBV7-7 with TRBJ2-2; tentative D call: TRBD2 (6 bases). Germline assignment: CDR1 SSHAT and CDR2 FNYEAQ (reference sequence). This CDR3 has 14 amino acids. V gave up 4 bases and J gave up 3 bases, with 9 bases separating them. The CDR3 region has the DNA TGTGCCAGCAGCTCACGCGGGGACACCGGGGAGCTGTTTTTT. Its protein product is CASSSRGDTGELFF.